These T cell receptor beta chains were read from a single sample in a study of shared clonotypes between healthy human individuals. Generated by immunoSEQ multiplex PCR, the TCRdb table keeps only in-frame clones and is missing some. The sample holds some 2.3 million clones, 93% seen once. The sequenced material came from naive CD4+ T cells from PBMCs. The receptors come from a young man in good health. Some clones in this sample may be carry-over from other donors' samples. Each CDR3 is given with its conserved first and last residue. The order of the fields is D gene, J gene, V gene, clone size, CDR3 DNA, CDR3 protein. D genes are given only for firm matches. The size entry is marked missing in some rows and otherwise reads once, few, many or a size class.

d_call: -
j_call: TRBJ2-5
v_call: TRBV28
clone_size: -
cdr3_nt: TGTGCCAGCAAGAGGGACTTCCAAGAGACCCAGTACTTC
cdr3_aa: CASKRDFQETQYF

d_call: -
j_call: TRBJ1-1
v_call: TRBV29-1
clone_size: once
cdr3_nt: TGCAGCGTTGAAGTATACCTGAACACTGAAGCTTTCTTT
cdr3_aa: CSVEVYLNTEAFF

d_call: -
j_call: TRBJ2-1
v_call: TRBV29-1
clone_size: -
cdr3_nt: TGCAGCGTTGAAACCGACATTTATGAGCAGTTCTTC
cdr3_aa: CSVETDIYEQFF

d_call: TRBD2
j_call: TRBJ2-1
v_call: TRBV5-1
clone_size: -
cdr3_nt: TGCGCCAGCAGCCCCCCCTTAGCGGGAGAAAATGAGCAGTTCTTC
cdr3_aa: CASSPPLAGENEQFF

d_call: -
j_call: TRBJ1-3
v_call: TRBV30
clone_size: -
cdr3_nt: TGTGCCCGGACAGTCGACTCTGGAAACACCATATATTTT
cdr3_aa: CARTVDSGNTIYF

d_call: -
j_call: TRBJ1-4
v_call: TRBV5-1
clone_size: -
cdr3_nt: TGCGCCAGCAGCCATGGACGGGTCCTTGGAGAAAAACTGTTTTTT
cdr3_aa: CASSHGRVLGEKLFF

d_call: -
j_call: TRBJ1-3
v_call: TRBV5-1
clone_size: once
cdr3_nt: TGCGCCAGCAGCTTGGTTGGCAGCCTCTCTGGAAACACCATATATTTT
cdr3_aa: CASSLVGSLSGNTIYF

d_call: TRBD1
j_call: TRBJ2-5
v_call: TRBV5-1
clone_size: -
cdr3_nt: TGCGCCAGCAGCTTGGATACAGGGGAGGAGACCCAGTACTTC
cdr3_aa: CASSLDTGEETQYF

d_call: -
j_call: TRBJ1-5
v_call: TRBV10-2
clone_size: -
cdr3_nt: TGCGCCAGCAGGGAAGGGTTCTATAGCAATCAGCCCCAGCATTTT
cdr3_aa: CASREGFYSNQPQHF

d_call: TRBD1
j_call: TRBJ1-4
v_call: TRBV28
clone_size: -
cdr3_nt: TGTGCCAGCAGTTCTCCGGGACAGGGAGTTGAAAAACTGTTTTTT
cdr3_aa: CASSSPGQGVEKLFF

d_call: TRBD1
j_call: TRBJ1-6
v_call: TRBV7-2
clone_size: -
cdr3_nt: TGTGCCAGCAGCCGCCGGGACAGGGAGGCATCACCCCTCCACTTT
cdr3_aa: CASSRRDREASPLHF

d_call: -
j_call: TRBJ1-4
v_call: TRBV27
clone_size: -
cdr3_nt: TGTGCCAGCAGTTCCCGGAGGGGACGCGAAAAACTGTTTTTT
cdr3_aa: CASSSRRGREKLFF

d_call: TRBD2
j_call: TRBJ2-2
v_call: TRBV10-1
clone_size: -
cdr3_nt: TGCGCCAGCAGTGAGGTCAGCGGGAAGATGAAAAACACCGGGGAGCTGTTTTTT
cdr3_aa: CASSEVSGKMKNTGELFF

d_call: TRBD2
j_call: TRBJ2-7
v_call: TRBV4-1
clone_size: once
cdr3_nt: TGCGCCAGCAGCCAATCCGGACTAGCGGGAGACAACGAGCAGTACTTC
cdr3_aa: CASSQSGLAGDNEQYF